The 18 T cell receptor beta chains presented below share a single source sample, sequenced in a study of cytomegalovirus exposure and HLA in healthy donors. It was with 60 Vbeta and 13 Jbeta primers that the PCR ran. Produced via immunoSEQ multiplex PCR; TCRdb's table is partial and in-frame only. The top ten hold 8.1% of the sample, which has more than 100,000 clones, around 86% seen once. The sequencing sample was made of PBMCs. The receptor source for this set is a woman between 50 and 59 years old in good health and CMV-seropositive.

The chain employs TRBV7-9 and TRBJ2-6; D gene uncertain. V was cut by 5 bases and J by 4 bases, with 12 bases left in between. CDR1 and CDR2 from the germline V gene are SEHNR and FQNEAQ (reference sequence). The CDR3 loop spans 15 amino acids. The CDR3 DNA is TGTGCCAGCAGCCCCCGGGTGGCCGGGGCCAACGTCCTGACTTTC. It is translated as CASSPRVAGANVLTF.

The rearrangement links TRBV2 to TRBJ1-2; TRBD1 agrees at 7 bases. The CDR3 totals 15 residues. V shed 3 bases, J shed 3 bases, and the junction held 7 bases outside the gene matches. The germline V gene encodes CDR1 SNHLY and CDR2 FYNNEI. CDR3 bases: TGTGCCAGCAGTGAGACAGGGCGACAGGACTATGGCTACACCTTC. Protein sequence: CASSETGRQDYGYTF.

The chain employs TRBV6-1 and TRBJ2-5; possibly TRBD2 for D (5 bases). This CDR3 is 14 amino acids long. V gave up 6 bases and J gave up 5 bases, with 16 bases separating them. The germline V gene encodes CDR1 MNHNS and CDR2 SASEGT. Here the CDR3 reads CASSEDWASETQYF. The CDR3 bases are TGTGCCAGCAGCGAGGACTGGGCGTCGGAGACCCAGTACTTC.

This chain uses TRBV29-1 with TRBJ2-3; a possible D gene is TRBD2 (6 bases). There are 13 residues in the CDR3. The germline CDR1 and CDR2 sequences are SQVTM and ANQGSEA. With 6 bases removed from V and 0 bases from J, the gap between germline ends came to 10 bases. CDR3 DNA sequence: TGCAGCGTGCACCGGGGGAGCACAGATACGCAGTATTTT. Its translation is CSVHRGSTDTQYF.

This clone appeared a few times. V gene TRBV19 combines with J gene TRBJ1-1, with TRBD1 as a possible D gene (5 bases). From germline, CDR1 is LNHDA and CDR2 SQIVND (reference sequence). Deletions cut 5 bases from V and 8 bases from J, with 9 bases between. CDR3 length: 11 amino acids. CDR3 loop: CASSAGGEAFF. The DNA of the CDR3 is TGTGCCAGTAGTGCCGGGGGAGAAGCTTTCTTT.

This chain uses TRBV7-6 with TRBJ2-1; 10 bases map to TRBD2. The CDR3 covers 14 residues. CDR1 SGHVS and CDR2 FNYEAQ come from the germline V gene. Trimming cost V 6 bases and J 5 bases; bases outside gene matches: 4. The CDR3 here is CASSRTSGNNEQFF. CDR3 sequence (DNA): TGTGCCAGCAGTAGGACTAGCGGAAACAATGAGCAGTTCTTC.

The V gene is TRBV27, the J gene TRBJ2-7; 9 nucleotides agree with TRBD1. Per germline, CDR1 MNHEY and CDR2 SMNVEV (reference sequence). V gave up 5 bases and J gave up 0 bases; unmatched junction bases: 5. This CDR3 region has 15 residues. CDR3 in DNA: TGTGCCAGCAGTATTGACAGGGGGGGCTCCTACGAGCAGTACTTC. Its translation: CASSIDRGGSYEQYF.

This clone was picked up one time. The V gene is TRBV7-8, the J gene TRBJ2-5; 8 bases align to TRBD2. Germline trimming cut 4 bases from V and 5 bases from J; bases unmatched to any gene: 6. The CDR3 is 14 amino acids. The germline gives CDR1 SGHVS, CDR2 FQNEAQ. The CDR3 nucleotides read TGTGCCAGCAGCTCAGGACTAGCCCGGGAGACCCAGTACTTC. This gives the protein CASSSGLARETQYF.

The chain has TRBV27 and TRBJ1-1; D perhaps matches TRBD1 (6 bases). The CDR3 sequence is 15 residues long. The ends were cut back, 6 bases at V and 4 bases at J, with 18 bases in the middle. Germline CDR1 and CDR2: MNHEY and SMNVEV (reference sequence). The CDR3 DNA reads as TGTGCCAGCAGCCTCACCCTAGGGGGTTTCACTGAAGCTTTCTTT. Its translation: CASSLTLGGFTEAFF.

The rearrangement joins TRBV25-1 to TRBJ1-3; D is undetermined. This CDR3 comprises 16 residues. V gave up 0 bases and J gave up 0 bases, with 9 bases separating them. Looked up from germline, CDR1 is MGHDK and CDR2 is SYGVNS. CDR3 loop: CASSEYRGLSGNTIYF. For the CDR3, the DNA is TGTGCCAGCAGTGAATATCGAGGGCTCTCTGGAAACACCATATATTTT.

The genes are TRBV15 and TRBJ1-2; D possibly corresponds to TRBD1 (5 bases). The V end lost 6 bases, the J end lost 3 bases, and 14 bases lay between the germline ends. The CDR3 extends over 14 amino acids. CDR1 is LNHNV, CDR2 YYDKDF, per germline (reference sequence). CDR3 nucleotide sequence: TGTGCCACCAGGCCGGGAGGGACGGACTATGGCTACACCTTC. Translation gives CATRPGGTDYGYTF.

The chain links TRBV18 to TRBJ2-3, with TRBD2 as a possible D gene (6 bases). Deletions cut 8 bases from V and 2 bases from J, with 8 bases between. CDR1 is KGHSH, CDR2 LQKENI, per germline. This CDR3 has 12 amino acids. The DNA for the CDR3 is TGTGCCAGCGGGGGGTTCACAGATACGCAGTATTTT. Amino acid sequence: CASGGFTDTQYF.

There are a few counts of this clone. The V gene is TRBV4-2, the J gene TRBJ1-4; D might be TRBD1 (6 bases). The CDR3 is 17 amino acids. CDR1 is LGHNA and CDR2 is YNFKEQ in the germline V gene. Trimming left V 2 bases short and J 0 bases short, with 13 bases between. The CDR3 bases are TGTGCCAGCAGCCAAAGGTCAGGGGTCTCAACTAATGAAAAACTGTTTTTT. It is translated as CASSQRSGVSTNEKLFF.

The chain links TRBV7-9 to TRBJ1-5, with a possible D match to TRBD1 (5 bases). The CDR3 covers 13 residues. The V gene lost 1 base and the J gene lost 9 bases, with 10 bases spanning the gap. Germline assignment: CDR1 SEHNR and CDR2 FQNEAQ (reference sequence). CDR3 protein: CASSLGTGGPQHF. The CDR3 bases are TGTGCCAGCAGCTTAGGTACCGGGGGGCCCCAGCATTTT.

The sample holds one count of this clone. The chain couples TRBV2 to TRBJ1-1, with unresolved D. The ends were cut back, 6 bases at V and 0 bases at J, with 11 bases in the middle. Per germline, CDR1 SNHLY and CDR2 FYNNEI. This CDR3 contains 14 residues. CDR3 nucleotide sequence: TGTGCCAGCAGGAACGTCGACATGAACACTGAAGCTTTCTTT. Translating gives CASRNVDMNTEAFF.

In its sample, this clone was seen a few times. The chain carries TRBV2 and TRBJ2-1; TRBD2 matches at 7 bases. V was pared by 3 bases and J by 4 bases, with 3 bases of the junction left unmatched. The CDR3 is 14 amino acids. Germline CDR1 and CDR2: SNHLY and FYNNEI. CDR3 sequence (DNA): TGTGCCAGCAGTGAGGCTAGCGGATACAATGAGCAGTTCTTC. Protein sequence: CASSEASGYNEQFF.

The rearrangement joins TRBV15 to TRBJ2-5; D is possibly TRBD1 (5 bases). Trimming removed 1 base at V and 5 bases at J, with 20 bases between. The CDR3 extends over 17 amino acids. Germline V gene sequence: CDR1 LNHNV, CDR2 YYDKDF (reference sequence). CDR3 bases: TGTGCCACCAGCAGAGGATCCTCAAATCAGGGAATGGAGACCCAGTACTTC. Encoded protein: CATSRGSSNQGMETQYF. Variable domain in full (rest from reference TRBV15 and TRBJ2-5): DAMVIQNPRYQVTQFGKPVTLSCSQTLNHNVMYWYQQKSSQAPKLLFHYYDKDFNNEADTPDNFQSRRPNTSFCFLDIRSPGLGDTAMYLCATSRGSSNQGMETQYFGPGTRLLVL.

V usage is TRBV1 and J usage is TRBJ1-5; whether TRBD1, the table's D call, matches the DNA was not checked. TRBV1 is given as a pseudogene. The CDR3 runs 17 residues. The CDR3 sequence: CTSSQRPDRENNQPQHF. The CDR3 DNA reads as TGCACCAGCAGCCAAAGACCCGACAGGGAAAACAATCAGCCCCAGCATTTT.